The 31 T cell receptor beta chains presented below share a single source sample, sequenced in a study of memory CD4+ T cells and cytomegalovirus serostatus. Single viable CD3+CD4+CD8-CD45RO+ cells were sorted as the memory CD4+ T cells. Assay: immunoSEQ multiplex PCR; the TCRdb copy retains only in-frame clones and omits some. The repertoire consists of some 59,000 clones, with about 81% occurring once and the leading ten covering 0.85% to 0.95%. The sequenced sample consisted of memory CD4+ T cells from blood. All receptors come from an adult in good health and CMV-seronegative.

V is TRBV2 and J is TRBJ2-1; TRBD2 matches at 13 bases. CDR3 length: 15 residues. Germline assignment: CDR1 SNHLY and CDR2 FYNNEI. V trimming: 4 bases; J trimming: 7 bases; junction bases outside the gene matches: 4. CDR3 sequence (DNA): TGTGCCAGCAGTGCCGGACTAGCGGGAGTGAATGAGCAGTTCTTC. Residues: CASSAGLAGVNEQFF.

The rearrangement joins TRBV7-3 to TRBJ1-2, with D maybe TRBD1 (5 bases). The CDR3 consists of 14 residues. V was shortened by 5 bases and J by 3 bases, with 13 bases between the two germline ends. Germline V CDR1 and CDR2: SGHTA, FQGTGA. CDR3 coding DNA: TGTGCCAGCAGCCCCGGGACCGCTCACTATGGCTACACCTTC. It translates to CASSPGTAHYGYTF.

The rearrangement links TRBV28 to TRBJ1-5; 7 nucleotides line up with TRBD1. The ends lost 8 bases at V and 1 base at J; junction bases unmatched: 14. Per the germline V gene, CDR1 is MDHEN and CDR2 is SYDVKM. This CDR3 contains 17 residues. For the CDR3, the DNA is TGTGCCAGCGCCCAGGGGGAGGCAGGATTCAGCAATCAGCCCCAGCATTTT. Protein product: CASAQGEAGFSNQPQHF.

The chain recombines TRBV19 with TRBJ1-5; D is uncertain. The CDR3 consists of 14 residues. Germline CDR1 is LNHDA and CDR2 is SQIVND (reference sequence). With 1 base removed from V and 5 bases from J, the gap between germline ends came to 9 bases. The CDR3 protein is CASSIGGSYQPQHF. DNA for the CDR3: TGTGCCAGTAGTATAGGGGGATCCTATCAGCCCCAGCATTTT.

This clone was observed many times. V and J are TRBV2 and TRBJ2-7; D is tentatively TRBD1 or TRBD2 (5 bases each). The V gene lost 8 bases and the J gene lost 6 bases, with 11 bases spanning the gap. The CDR3 is 11 amino acids. From germline, CDR1 is SNHLY and CDR2 FYNNEI. Here the CDR3 DNA reads TGTGCCAGCGGGGCTAGCACCGAGCAGTACTTC. Its protein is CASGASTEQYF.

The rearrangement joins TRBV6-5 to TRBJ1-1; no definite D call. The CDR3 consists of 15 residues. V dropped 3 bases and J dropped 0 bases, with 11 bases sitting between them. Germline loops: CDR1 MNHEY, CDR2 SVGAGI. Written as DNA, the CDR3 is TGTGCCAGCAGTTATCGGCCGTTATTGAACACTGAAGCTTTCTTT. This sequence encodes CASSYRPLLNTEAFF.

This clone was seen a handful of times. This rearrangement joins TRBV6-6 to TRBJ2-7; D call uncertain. This CDR3 contains 11 residues. Germline-derived CDR1 and CDR2 are MNHNY and SVGAGI (reference sequence). The ends were cut back, 0 bases at V and 5 bases at J, with 2 bases in the middle. CDR3 bases: TGTGCCAGCAGTTACTCGAACGAGCAGTACTTC. Protein product: CASSYSNEQYF.

This rearrangement joins TRBV28 to TRBJ1-5; 7 bases align to TRBD1. After removal of 9 bases from V and 6 bases from J, the junction contained 14 bases not matched to a gene. This CDR3 has 15 amino acids. Germline CDR1 and CDR2: MDHEN and SYDVKM. The CDR3: CASHPSGQVGQPQHF. CDR3 coding DNA: TGTGCCAGTCACCCTTCCGGACAGGTCGGTCAGCCCCAGCATTTT.

The CDR3 is CASSSPGQGINEQYF. CDR3 sequence (DNA): TGTGCCAGCAGCTCGCCGGGACAGGGGATTAACGAGCAGTACTTC. The rearrangement uses TRBV11-2 and TRBJ2-7; the match to TRBD1 covers 10 bases. The V and J ends lost 4 bases and 5 bases, in that order; junction bases with no gene match: 8. This CDR3 comprises 15 residues. The V gene's germline CDR1 is SGHAT and CDR2 FQNNGV.

The CDR3 coding sequence is TGCGCCAGCAGCTTGGCCGAGAACACAGATACGCAGTATTTT. Protein product: CASSLAENTDTQYF. The rearrangement links TRBV5-1 to TRBJ2-3; D is undetermined. The CDR3 totals 14 residues. Germline CDR1 and CDR2: SGHRS and YFSETQ. The V and J ends lost 0 bases and 2 bases respectively, with 7 bases between them.

This clone was detected only once. This CDR3 is also generated by other DNA sequences in the sample. The genes are TRBV6-6 and TRBJ1-1; D gene uncertain. The V gene's germline CDR1 is MNHNY and CDR2 SVGAGI (reference sequence). Trimming left V 5 bases short and J 1 base short, with 8 bases between. The CDR3 covers 13 residues. In DNA form, the CDR3 reads TGTGCCAGCAGTCCCGGGAAGAACACTGAAGCTTTCTTT. This sequence encodes CASSPGKNTEAFF.

This sequence joins TRBV28 and TRBJ1-2, with a tentative D call TRBD1 (6 bases). The CDR3 has 18 amino acids. Trimming left V 8 bases short and J 5 bases short, with 30 bases between. The germline V gene has CDR1 MDHEN and CDR2 SYDVKM. The CDR3 reads CASGGDPGHQPLSYGYTF. The CDR3 bases are TGTGCCAGCGGCGGGGATCCGGGACACCAACCCCTTAGTTATGGCTACACCTTC.

The V gene is TRBV5-1, the J gene TRBJ2-5; possibly TRBD1 for D (5 bases). The CDR3 runs 16 residues. Germline lookup yields CDR1 SGHRS and CDR2 YFSETQ. V gave up 4 bases and J gave up 5 bases, with 21 bases separating them. For the CDR3, the DNA is TGCGCCAGCAGCCAGGGTACGACTGGCGCCGGGGAGACCCAGTACTTC. It encodes CASSQGTTGAGETQYF.

The chain combines TRBV2 with TRBJ1-2; a possible D gene is TRBD1 (6 bases). Germline CDR1 is SNHLY and CDR2 is FYNNEI. CDR3 length: 13 amino acids. Trimming stripped 11 bases from V and 5 bases from J, with 18 bases between. The CDR3 region is CAGGTYRLYGYTF. CDR3 bases: TGTGCCGGCGGGACATACCGGCTTTATGGCTACACCTTC.

The chain uses TRBV4-2 and TRBJ2-7, with 7 nucleotides matching TRBD2. From germline, CDR1 is LGHNA and CDR2 YNFKEQ. V trimming: 4 bases; J trimming: 3 bases; junction bases outside the gene matches: 9. The CDR3 contains 15 residues. CDR3 residues: CASSRVLGGNYEQYF. Written as DNA, the CDR3 is TGTGCCAGCAGCCGGGTCCTGGGGGGGAACTACGAGCAGTACTTC.

The gene calls are TRBV6-1 and TRBJ2-2, with 7 bases aligning to TRBD2. After removal of 6 bases from V and 6 bases from J, the junction contained 7 bases not matched to a gene. The CDR3 sequence is 14 residues long. Per germline, CDR1 MNHNS and CDR2 SASEGT. The CDR3 protein is CASRGVTSAGELFF. CDR3 coding DNA: TGTGCCAGCAGGGGGGTTACTAGCGCCGGGGAGCTGTTTTTT.

This chain connects TRBV6-6 to TRBJ1-2; D possibly corresponds to TRBD1 (5 bases). The CDR3 consists of 16 residues. The germline V gene encodes CDR1 MNHNY and CDR2 SVGAGI (reference sequence). V lost 6 bases and J 4 bases, leaving 21 bases between the germline ends. Here the CDR3 reads CASSPRGASSAYGYTF. DNA for the CDR3: TGTGCCAGCAGCCCCCGAGGGGCGTCATCGGCCTATGGCTACACCTTC.

The V and J genes are TRBV6-1 and TRBJ2-7; no definite D call. The V and J ends lost 1 base and 7 bases respectively, with 11 bases between them. In germline, CDR1 is MNHNS, CDR2 SASEGT. CDR3 length: 13 residues. DNA for the CDR3: TGTGCCAGCAGTGAAGTGCGGCTCGGGGAGCAGTACTTC. This encodes CASSEVRLGEQYF.

V and J are TRBV4-1 and TRBJ1-1, with D uncertain. V lost 5 bases, J lost 1 base, and 11 bases lay in between. Germline V gene lookup returns CDR1 MGHRA and CDR2 YSYEKL. The CDR3 sequence is 14 residues long. CDR3 residues: CASSAPSRNTEAFF. CDR3 DNA: TGCGCCAGCAGCGCACCCTCCAGGAACACTGAAGCTTTCTTT.

The chain links TRBV5-1 to TRBJ1-1, with D possibly matching TRBD1 (5 bases). V lost 3 bases and J lost 5, with 14 bases in between. Per germline, CDR1 SGHRS and CDR2 YFSETQ. The CDR3 is 14 residues long. The CDR3 bases are TGCGCCAGCAGCTCCGGGGGTGGCAGTACTGAAGCTTTCTTT. Amino acids: CASSSGGGSTEAFF.

The rearrangement uses TRBV6-1 and TRBJ2-5, with unresolved D. V gave up 4 bases and J gave up 5 bases, with 5 bases separating them. This CDR3 contains 11 residues. Germline V gives CDR1 MNHNS, CDR2 SASEGT. The CDR3 loop reads CASSVGETQYF. CDR3 DNA: TGTGCCAGCAGTGTAGGGGAGACCCAGTACTTC.

The chain couples TRBV19 to TRBJ2-3; D perhaps matches TRBD2 (6 bases). This CDR3 region has 15 residues. Germline lookup yields CDR1 LNHDA and CDR2 SQIVND (reference sequence). V was trimmed by 5 bases and J by 3 bases, leaving 15 bases between them. The CDR3 spells CASSGSGVGTDTQYF. The DNA of the CDR3 is TGTGCCAGTAGTGGATCGGGGGTAGGAACAGATACGCAGTATTTT.

CDR3 sequence: CASGGDRAINYGYTF. The CDR3 DNA sequence: TGTGCTAGTGGGGGAGACAGGGCCATAAACTATGGCTACACCTTC. The chain recombines TRBV12-5 with TRBJ1-2, with 7 bases matching TRBD1. From germline, CDR1 is LGHNT and CDR2 FRNRAP. V lost 6 bases to trimming and J lost 2 bases; unmatched junction nucleotides: 9. This CDR3 region has 15 residues.

V gene TRBV2 combines with J gene TRBJ2-7; tentatively, D is TRBD1 (5 bases). Trimming cost V 6 bases and J 0 bases, with 9 bases left between them. In germline, CDR1 is SNHLY, CDR2 FYNNEI. The CDR3 is made up of 13 amino acids. The DNA of the CDR3 is TGTGCCAGCAGACAAGACAGCTCCTACGAGCAGTACTTC. Translating it yields CASRQDSSYEQYF.

The rearrangement links TRBV6-1 to TRBJ2-7, with TRBD1 matching 7 bases. The CDR3 extends over 15 amino acids. Germline values: CDR1 MNHNS, CDR2 SASEGT. The V and J ends lost 1 base and 2 bases, in that order; junction bases with no gene match: 5. CDR3 protein: CASSEGPGGPYEQYF. The CDR3 region has the DNA TGTGCCAGCAGTGAAGGGCCAGGGGGACCCTACGAGCAGTACTTC.

The gene calls are TRBV28 and TRBJ2-5; 12 positions agree with TRBD1. The end of the DNA aligns better with TRBJ2-7, so the J call may be wrong. The germline gives CDR1 MDHEN, CDR2 SYDVKM. This CDR3 has 14 residues. The CDR3, as DNA: TGTGCCAGCAGTACCGGGACAGGGGGCATCGAGCAGTACTTC. Amino acids: CASSTGTGGIEQYF.

This chain connects TRBV28 to TRBJ1-4; D remains unclear. This CDR3 contains 12 residues. In germline, CDR1 is MDHEN, CDR2 SYDVKM. V was clipped by 8 bases and J by 3 bases, with 7 bases between them. The CDR3, as DNA: TGTGCCAGCGGCGTCCCTAATGAAAAACTGTTTTTT. The encoded protein is CASGVPNEKLFF.

The chain has TRBV30 and TRBJ2-3; 14 nucleotides align to TRBD2. Trimming removed 5 bases from V and 4 bases from J; junction bases left unmatched: 14. This CDR3 contains 18 residues. Germline loops: CDR1 GTSNPN, CDR2 SVGIG (reference sequence). In DNA, the CDR3 is TGTGCCTGGGACATAGGACTAGCGGGAGGTCTTCGGGCAGATACGCAGTATTTT. Protein sequence: CAWDIGLAGGLRADTQYF.

The chain is built from TRBV19 and TRBJ2-7, with 10 bases lining up with TRBD1. Germline V lookup: CDR1 LNHDA, CDR2 SQIVND (reference sequence). Losses at the gene ends were 6 bases for V and 0 bases for J; bases not matched to a gene: 5. The CDR3 is 15 amino acids. The CDR3 DNA reads as TGTGCCAGTAGGGCTTGGGACAGGGGCTCCTACGAGCAGTACTTC. Its protein is CASRAWDRGSYEQYF. The whole variable domain, filled in from reference TRBV19 and TRBJ2-7, reads DGGITQSPKYLFRKEGQNVTLSCEQNLNHDAMYWYRQDPGQGLRLIYYSQIVNDFQKGDIAEGYSVSREKKESFPLTVTSAQKNPTAFYLCASRAWDRGSYEQYFGPGTRLTVT.

This sequence joins TRBV30 and TRBJ2-1, with TRBD2 identical over 9 bases. The CDR3 totals 15 residues. CDR1 is GTSNPN and CDR2 is SVGIG in the germline V gene (reference sequence). The V gene end was trimmed by 5 bases and the J gene end by 9 bases; junction bases not matched to a gene: 14. The CDR3 DNA reads as TGTGCCTGGGAGACCATAGCGGGGGCTGGGGGTGAGCAGTTCTTC. It specifies CAWETIAGAGGEQFF.

The chain is built from TRBV2 and TRBJ1-1; the match to TRBD1 covers 7 bases. Germline values: CDR1 SNHLY, CDR2 FYNNEI. V lost 6 bases to trimming and J lost 5 bases; unmatched junction nucleotides: 3. This CDR3 comprises 12 residues. The CDR3 nucleotides read TGTGCCAGCAGGACAGGGAATACTGAAGCTTTCTTT. Its protein product is CASRTGNTEAFF.